The 15 T cell receptor beta chains below were found in one sample sequenced in a study of shared clonotypes between healthy human individuals. Only in-frame clones appear in the TCRdb table, and some are missing; sequencing was by immunoSEQ multiplex PCR. The table shows millions of clones, with around nine tenths occurring only once. The sample taken for sequencing was naive CD4+ T cells sorted from blood. The subset is: CD45RA+ positively selected. These TCRs come from a man between 18 and 29 years old in good health.

The chain is built from TRBV18 and TRBJ2-3; D call uncertain. The germline V gene has CDR1 KGHSH and CDR2 LQKENI. The CDR3 is 14 residues long. Trimming took off 4 bases at V and 4 bases at J, with 12 bases between the two ends. CDR3 bases: TGTGCCAGCTCACAATTCAGTCTCCCAGATACGCAGTATTTT. This sequence encodes CASSQFSLPDTQYF.

This clone was recorded only once. This sequence joins TRBV7-6 and TRBJ2-3; the D gene is possibly TRBD2 (5 bases). The germline V gene encodes CDR1 SGHVS and CDR2 FNYEAQ. CDR3 length equals 16 residues. Between the trimmed V and J ends, which lost 1 base and 1 base, there was a span of 12 bases. CDR3 DNA: TGTGCCAGCAGCTTAGGGACTCCCCCGGGCACAGATACGCAGTATTTT. Translating gives CASSLGTPPGTDTQYF.

Only one count was recorded for this clone. The genes are TRBV19 and TRBJ1-4; 8 bases are shared with TRBD1. The trim removed 7 bases at V and 17 bases at J, leaving 12 bases unmatched. The CDR3 length is 12 residues. Germline values: CDR1 LNHDA, CDR2 SQIVND (reference sequence). As DNA, the CDR3 is TGTGCCAGTACCTCAAGCTGGGACAGGATATTTTTT. The encoded protein is CASTSSWDRIFF.

The chain has TRBV5-1 and TRBJ2-3; the D call may be TRBD1 or TRBD2 (5 bases each). Germline V CDR1 and CDR2: SGHRS, YFSETQ. The CDR3 spans 15 residues. The V end was cut by 0 bases, the J end by 0 bases, with 8 bases between. Written as DNA, the CDR3 is TGCGCCAGCAGCTTGGTGGGGGAAAGCACAGATACGCAGTATTTT. Its protein product is CASSLVGESTDTQYF.

This clone was seen once. This chain joins TRBV18 and TRBJ2-1; 7 positions match TRBD2. Trimming cost V 3 bases and J 0 bases; bases outside gene matches: 5. The CDR3 sequence is 16 residues long. Germline CDR1 reads KGHSH; CDR2 reads LQKENI. CDR3 amino acids: CASSPPSGGSYNEQFF. The CDR3 DNA follows: TGTGCCAGCTCACCCCCTAGCGGCGGCTCCTACAATGAGCAGTTCTTC. The entire variable domain, with the rest obtained from reference TRBV18 and TRBJ2-1, is as follows: NAGVMQNPRHLVRRRGQEARLRCSPMKGHSHVYWYRQLPEEGLKFMVYLQKENIIDESGMPKERFSAEFPKEGPSILRIQQVVRGDSAAYFCASSPPSGGSYNEQFFGPGTRLTVL.

The chain couples TRBV11-3 to TRBJ2-3; 12 bases agree with TRBD1. Trimming took 6 bases from V and 0 from J; bases not matched to a gene: 7. The germline gives CDR1 SGHNT, CDR2 YENEEA. The CDR3 length is 17 residues. The CDR3 DNA is TGTGCCAGCAGTCGAGGGACAGGGGGCCCTAGCACAGATACGCAGTATTTT. It translates to CASSRGTGGPSTDTQYF.

The rearrangement uses TRBV19 and TRBJ2-2, with 11 bases lining up with TRBD2. V lost 4 bases, J lost 7 bases, and 8 bases stayed unmatched. The CDR3 is 16 amino acids. The germline gives CDR1 LNHDA, CDR2 SQIVND (reference sequence). DNA of the CDR3: TGTGCCAGTAGTACCCAGGGACTAGCGGCGGGCGGGGAGCTGTTTTTT. It specifies CASSTQGLAAGGELFF.

The chain links TRBV2 to TRBJ2-7, with D maybe TRBD2 (5 bases). Germline values: CDR1 SNHLY, CDR2 FYNNEI. The CDR3 runs 12 residues. Trimming pared 3 bases from V and 3 bases from J, leaving 6 bases between. CDR3 region: CASSDEGYEQYF. CDR3 bases: TGTGCCAGCAGTGACGAGGGCTACGAGCAGTACTTC.

This clone was counted a single time. This chain uses TRBV10-3 with TRBJ1-1; D uncertain. V was shortened by 4 bases and J by 1 base, with 10 bases between the two germline ends. Germline V lookup: CDR1 ENHRY, CDR2 SYGVKD. This CDR3 is 14 amino acids long. The CDR3 reads CAISGVLGNTEAFF. Written as DNA, the CDR3 is TGTGCCATCAGTGGGGTTTTAGGGAACACTGAAGCTTTCTTT.

CDR3 loop: CASAPGGIDTQYF. The CDR3 coding sequence is TGCGCCAGTGCGCCAGGGGGCATCGATACGCAGTATTTT. The genes are TRBV5-1 and TRBJ2-3; 8 bases line up with TRBD1. V lost 8 bases and J lost 6; bases outside the gene matches: 8. Germline V gene lookup returns CDR1 SGHRS and CDR2 YFSETQ. This CDR3 spans 13 amino acids.

DNA of the CDR3: TGTGCCAGTAGTAAGCCTGGGGAGAAGGAGACCCAGTACTTC. It specifies CASSKPGEKETQYF. The rearrangement links TRBV19 to TRBJ2-5; the D gene is possibly TRBD2 (5 bases). CDR1 LNHDA and CDR2 SQIVND come from the germline V gene (reference sequence). The germline V and J ends were trimmed by 4 bases and 5 bases, with 14 bases remaining between them. The CDR3 covers 14 residues.

This chain links TRBV6-6 with TRBJ2-1; D is ambiguous. Trimming stripped 8 bases from V and 0 bases from J, with 14 bases between. CDR1 is MNHNY, CDR2 SVGAGI, per germline (reference sequence). The CDR3 loop spans 15 amino acids. The DNA for the CDR3 is TGTGCCAGCTCAAGGGCGGCGCCCTCCTACAATGAGCAGTTCTTC. As protein: CASSRAAPSYNEQFF.

The V call is TRBV7-2, the J call TRBJ1-6, with unresolved D. Germline V CDR1 and CDR2: SGHTA, FQGNSA. Between the trimmed V and J ends, which lost 8 bases and 7 bases, there was a span of 18 bases. This CDR3 contains 15 residues. Here the CDR3 DNA reads TGTGCCAGCGGCATTGGGGTTGTGGGCAATTCACCCCTCCACTTT. Protein sequence: CASGIGVVGNSPLHF.

The rearrangement joins TRBV2 to TRBJ1-5; 8 nucleotides match TRBD1. With 4 bases clipped from V and 4 bases from J, the junction kept 9 bases outside the gene matches. Germline values: CDR1 SNHLY, CDR2 FYNNEI. This CDR3 contains 16 residues. Written as DNA, the CDR3 is TGTGCCAGCAGTGGCAAGGGACAGGCAAATAATCAGCCCCAGCATTTT. It translates to CASSGKGQANNQPQHF.

This chain joins TRBV7-9 and TRBJ1-5; D gene unclear. Trimming stripped 3 bases from V and 7 bases from J, with 16 bases between. CDR1 and CDR2 (germline): SEHNR, FQNEAQ (reference sequence). This CDR3 comprises 15 residues. The CDR3 nucleotides read TGTGCCAGCAGCTTTGCCGGGGTAGGGATCCAGCCCCAGCATTTT. Protein product: CASSFAGVGIQPQHF.